The rows below give T cell receptor beta chains drawn from one sample of a study of patients and donors after allogeneic stem cell transplantation. Using its own MiXCR run on the RT-PCR reads, TCRdb lists one record per CDR3 protein. The sample comprises 87,000 or so distinct CDR3 sequences, roughly 5.2% of which are singletons, and roughly 2.5% rests with the top ten. The sequencing input was blood, either unsorted or a sorted T cell fraction (not recorded which). Source of these receptors: a human donor who was either an allogeneic HSCT recipient or a stem cell or donor lymphocyte infusion donor (not recorded which). It is not recorded whose cells these are; they may come from a transplant donor. Both conserved end residues are part of each CDR3. The D gene is left open where the match is weak. A row's size may be missing; if present it is once, few, many or a size class.

>many|TRBJ1-3|TRBV4-1|NA
TGCGCCAGCAGCCAACGAACCGACTCTGGAAACACCATATATTTT
CASSQRTDSGNTIYF
>many|TRBJ1-2|TRBV9|NA
TGTGCCAGCAGCGTAAGGGACGACCGGCAGGGACCGAATTATGGCTACACCTTC
CASSVRDDRQGPNYGYTF
>few|TRBJ1-5|TRBV2|NA
TGTGCCAGCAGTACCCTTTTGGGGGAGCCCCAGCATTTT
CASSTLLGEPQHF
>many|TRBJ1-3|TRBV6-1|TRBD1
TGTGCCAGCGTTTCCCGGGCAGGGGGCGGTGGAAACACCATATATTTT
CASVSRAGGGGNTIYF
>many|TRBJ2-1|TRBV5-1|TRBD2
TGCGCCAGCAGCCAGGCGGCGGGGGGGGACAATGAGCAGTTCTTC
CASSQAAGGDNEQFF
>many|TRBJ2-1|TRBV20-1|TRBD2
TGCAGTGCTAGCGGGGGGGCCTCCTACAATGAGCAGTTCTTC
CSASGGASYNEQFF
>few|TRBJ1-1|TRBV2|TRBD1
TGTGCCAGCAGTGTACCCAAGGGACAGCCTATGAACACTGAAGCTTTCTTT
CASSVPKGQPMNTEAFF
>many|TRBJ2-7|TRBV12-5|NA
TGTGCTAGTGGTTCCTGGGACATTAGGAGCTCCTACGAGCAGTACTTC
CASGSWDIRSSYEQYF
>many|TRBJ1-1|TRBV7-9|NA
TGTGCCAGCAGAAGAGTAGGCACTGAAGCTTTCTTT
CASRRVGTEAFF
>many|TRBJ1-4|TRBV10-3|NA
TGTGCCATCAGTGCAGGGTATAATGAAAAACTGTTTTTT
CAISAGYNEKLFF
>many|TRBJ1-5|TRBV2|NA
TGTGCCAGCAGTGAATGGGGGGCGCGCAATCAGCCCCAGCATTTT
CASSEWGARNQPQHF
>many|TRBJ2-1|TRBV20-1|NA
TGCAGTGCTAGAGATCTTGTGGGGACCCGGTACAATGAGCAGTTCTTC
CSARDLVGTRYNEQFF
>many|TRBJ2-1|TRBV6-5|TRBD1
TGTGCCAGCAGTTACGGGGGACAGGGGAGTTCATATGAGCAGTTCTTC
CASSYGGQGSSYEQFF
>many|TRBJ2-1|TRBV10-3|TRBD2
TGTGCCATCAGTGACCCGAGGGGCAGGACTAGCTCCTACAATGAGCAGTTCTTC
CAISDPRGRTSSYNEQFF
>many|TRBJ2-7|TRBV20-1|NA
TGCAGTGCTAGTGACCAGTTGGGACGTAACGAGCAGTACTTC
CSASDQLGRNEQYF
>few|TRBJ1-5|TRBV12-3/TRBV12-4|TRBD1
TGTGCCAGCAGTTCCCCCGGGACAGGGGCCTCTTCGGGACAGCCCCAGCATTTT
CASSSPGTGASSGQPQHF
>many|TRBJ1-1|TRBV5-4|TRBD1
TGTGCCAGCAGCACGGGACAGGGGGCTCTCATGAACACTGAAGCTTTCTTT
CASSTGQGALMNTEAFF
>many|TRBJ1-2|TRBV4-1|NA
TGCGCCAGCAGCCACCCCCGGGGGGAACCGGGAGGCTACACCTTC
CASSHPRGEPGGYTF
>many|TRBJ2-3|TRBV27|NA
TGTGCCAGCAGCCAATCGAGGGGTCTAGCGACAGCAGATACGCAGTATTTT
CASSQSRGLATADTQYF
>many|TRBJ2-5|TRBV11-3|NA
TGTGCCAGCAGCTTAGGGGGACTTGAGCAAGAGACCCAGTACTTC
CASSLGGLEQETQYF
>many|TRBJ2-6|TRBV28|NA
TGTGCCAGCACCATGACAGGTGGGGCCAACGTCCTGACTTTC
CASTMTGGANVLTF
>many|TRBJ2-3|TRBV29-1|NA
TGCAGCATTACCCCGACAATGCGCACAGATACGCAGTATTTT
CSITPTMRTDTQYF
>many|TRBJ1-4|TRBV7-8|TRBD1
TGTGCCAGCAGCCCCCAGGGGGCAGGGGACGAAAAACTGTTTTTT
CASSPQGAGDEKLFF
>few|TRBJ2-1|TRBV21-1|NA
TGTGCCAGCAGCAAAGCGCGACTAGCCAAGATATGGCAGTTCTTC
CASSKARLAKIWQFF
>NA|TRBJ2-1|TRBV5-4|TRBD2
TGTGCCAGCAGCCCAACTAGCGGGAGGTTTATTGAGCAGTTCTTC
CASSPTSGRFIEQFF
>many|TRBJ2-4|TRBV11-1|TRBD2
TGTGCCAGCACCCTAGCGGGAGGTGGAAACATTCAGTACTTC
CASTLAGGGNIQYF
>many|TRBJ1-1|TRBV11-2|TRBD1
TGTGCCAGCAGCTTAATTACAGGGGGACAAGAAGCTTTCTTT
CASSLITGGQEAFF
>medium-sized|TRBJ2-1|TRBV12-3/TRBV12-4|TRBD1
TGTGCCAGCAACATTAGACAGGGCTCCTACAATGAGCAGTTCTTC
CASNIRQGSYNEQFF
>many|TRBJ1-6|TRBV5-1|NA
TGCGCCAGCAGCTTGGTGTTCAGGGGAGAACCACCCCTCCACTTT
CASSLVFRGEPPLHF
>NA|TRBJ2-7|TRBV4-2|NA
TGTGCCAGCAGCCAAGTAGGAGCGGCGGGCTCCTACGAGCAGTACTTC
CASSQVGAAGSYEQYF
>many|TRBJ2-7|TRBV28|TRBD2
TGTGCCAGCGTCTCTAGCGGCATCTACGAGCAGTACTTC
CASVSSGIYEQYF
>many|TRBJ1-6|TRBV12-3/TRBV12-4|TRBD1
TGTGCCAGTGGGACAGGCTATTCACCCCTCCACTTT
CASGTGYSPLHF
>few|TRBJ1-2|TRBV3-1|NA
TGTGCCAGCAGCCAACGTTGGAGCGACAGGAACTATGGCTACACCTTC
CASSQRWSDRNYGYTF
>many|TRBJ1-2|TRBV5-1|NA
TGCGCCAGCAGCCCCGACATTAAATATGGCTACACCTTC
CASSPDIKYGYTF
>many|TRBJ2-7|TRBV7-9|TRBD2
TGTGCCAGCAGCAACATACTAGCGGGGGCTCACCTAATATTC
CASSNILAGAHLIF
>many|TRBJ2-7|TRBV5-1|NA
TGCGCCAGCAGCTTGAAGGGGTGGGTCGGAGCCTACGAGCAGTACTTC
CASSLKGWVGAYEQYF
>few|TRBJ2-3|TRBV7-6|NA
TGTGCCAGCATCCCGACCTGGGGGGGCCACGATACGCAGTATTTT
CASIPTWGGHDTQYF
>many|TRBJ2-7|TRBV6-1|NA
TGTGCCAGCAGACGACAGGACGTCTCCTACGAGCAGTACTTC
CASRRQDVSYEQYF
>NA|TRBJ2-6|TRBV10-3|TRBD2
TGTGCCATCAGTGAAGGACTAGCGGGAGCATCTGGGGCCAACGTCCTGACTTTC
CAISEGLAGASGANVLTF
>many|TRBJ2-3|TRBV6-6|NA
TGTGCCAGCAGTACAGGGCGCGGGGATACGCAGTATTTT
CASSTGRGDTQYF
>many|TRBJ2-7|TRBV20-1|NA
TGCAGTGCTAGAGACGTCAGCAACCCCTACGAGCAGTACTTC
CSARDVSNPYEQYF
>many|TRBJ1-6|TRBV5-4|NA
TGTGCCAGCAGCCCCCAGTTGGGCACCCCCCTCCACTTT
CASSPQLGTPLHF
>many|TRBJ2-1|TRBV2|NA
TGTGCCAGCAGCCCATTATCCGGGCTCTCCTTATTTCGTGAGCAGTTCTTC
CASSPLSGLSLFREQFF
>many|TRBJ2-1|TRBV5-1|TRBD2
TGCGCCAGCAGCCCGTCGACTAGCGGAGGGGGGAATGAGCAGTTCTTC
CASSPSTSGGGNEQFF
>many|TRBJ1-3|TRBV27|NA
TGTGCCAGCAGGCCGGACTGGAACTCTGGAAACACCATATATTTT
CASRPDWNSGNTIYF
>many|TRBJ2-2|TRBV7-9|TRBD1
TGTGCCAGCAGCCCCAGGACAGGGACCGCCGGGGAGCTGTTTTTT
CASSPRTGTAGELFF
>many|TRBJ1-3|TRBV14|NA
TGTGCCAGCAGCAGGACAGTCGGAAACACCATATATTTT
CASSRTVGNTIYF